This paragraph reports one TCR beta chain. Its antigen is undetermined. The sample is drawn from a study of response to subunit inactivated influenza vaccine. The CDR3 has 14 amino acids. V shed 3 bases, J shed 10 bases, and the junction held 7 bases outside the gene matches. The study, taken as a whole, reports: Each seasonal flu vaccination may recruit only limited new T cells, authors suggested.

TCRdb re-called the RT-PCR reads through MiXCR, storing one row per CDR3 protein. The sample shows approximately 520,000 distinct CDR3 sequences, 15% to 20% of them seen only once. This receptor was obtained from a man aged 45-69 years who received an inactivated influenza vaccine. The chain links TRBV12-3 or TRBV12-4 to TRBJ2-1; 9 nucleotides agree with TRBD2. Source: CD4+ T cells sorted from PBMCs, taken about 24 months after vaccination. CDR3 region: CASSLGLAGREQFF. The DNA for the CDR3 is TGTGCCAGCAGTTTGGGGCTAGCGGGGAGAGAGCAGTTCTTC.